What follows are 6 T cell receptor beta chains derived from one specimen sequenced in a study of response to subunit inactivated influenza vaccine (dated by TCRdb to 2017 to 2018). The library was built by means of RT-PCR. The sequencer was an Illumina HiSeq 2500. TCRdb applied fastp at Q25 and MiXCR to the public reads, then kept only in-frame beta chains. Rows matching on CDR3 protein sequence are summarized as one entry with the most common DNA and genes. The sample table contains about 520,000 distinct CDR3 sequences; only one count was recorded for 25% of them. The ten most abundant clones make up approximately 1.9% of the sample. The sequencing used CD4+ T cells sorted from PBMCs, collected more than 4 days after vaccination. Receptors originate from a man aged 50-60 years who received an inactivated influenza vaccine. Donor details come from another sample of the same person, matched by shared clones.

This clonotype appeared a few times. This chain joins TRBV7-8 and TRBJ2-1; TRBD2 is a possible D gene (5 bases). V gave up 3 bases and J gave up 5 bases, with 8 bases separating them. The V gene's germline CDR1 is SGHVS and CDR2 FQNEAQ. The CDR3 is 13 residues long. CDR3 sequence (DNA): TGTGCCAGCAGCTTTTCGACTAACAATGAGCAGTTCTTC. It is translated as CASSFSTNNEQFF.

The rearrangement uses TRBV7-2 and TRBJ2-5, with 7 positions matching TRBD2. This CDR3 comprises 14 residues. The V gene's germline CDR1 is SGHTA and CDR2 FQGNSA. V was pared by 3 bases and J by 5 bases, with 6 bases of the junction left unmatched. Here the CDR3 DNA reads TGTGCCAGCAGCTTCAGCGCGGGGGACGAGACCCAGTACTTC. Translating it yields CASSFSAGDETQYF.

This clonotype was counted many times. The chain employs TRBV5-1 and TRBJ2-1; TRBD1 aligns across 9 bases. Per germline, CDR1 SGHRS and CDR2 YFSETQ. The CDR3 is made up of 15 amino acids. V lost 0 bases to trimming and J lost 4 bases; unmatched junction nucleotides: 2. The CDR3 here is CASSLETGGYNEQFF. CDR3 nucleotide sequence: TGCGCCAGCAGCTTGGAGACAGGGGGTTACAATGAGCAGTTCTTC.

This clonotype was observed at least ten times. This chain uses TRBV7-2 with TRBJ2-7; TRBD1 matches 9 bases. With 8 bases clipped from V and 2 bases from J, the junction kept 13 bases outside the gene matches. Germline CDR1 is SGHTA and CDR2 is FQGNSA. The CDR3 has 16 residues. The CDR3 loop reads CASATSPGQGPYEQYF. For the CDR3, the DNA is TGTGCCAGCGCTACAAGTCCCGGACAGGGGCCCTACGAGCAGTACTTC.

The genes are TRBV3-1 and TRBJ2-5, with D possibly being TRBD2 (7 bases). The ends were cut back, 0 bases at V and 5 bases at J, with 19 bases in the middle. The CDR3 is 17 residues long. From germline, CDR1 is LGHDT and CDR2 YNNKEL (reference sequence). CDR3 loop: CASSQEYSRGAGETQYF. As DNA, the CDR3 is TGTGCCAGCAGCCAAGAGTACTCTCGGGGGGCAGGGGAGACCCAGTACTTC.

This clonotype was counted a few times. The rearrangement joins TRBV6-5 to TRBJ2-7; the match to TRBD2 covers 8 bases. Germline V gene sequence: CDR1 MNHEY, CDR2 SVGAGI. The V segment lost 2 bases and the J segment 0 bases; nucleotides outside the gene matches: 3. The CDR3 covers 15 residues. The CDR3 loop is CASSYQREPSYEQYF. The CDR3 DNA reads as TGTGCCAGCAGTTACCAGCGGGAGCCCTCCTACGAGCAGTACTTC.